Shown below are 21 T cell receptor beta chains from a single sample sequenced in a study of blood T cell repertoires in COVID-19. TCRdb's copy holds only in-frame clones and misses some; the assay was immunoSEQ multiplex PCR. The sample yields 35,000 to 40,000 clones, around 90% seen once. Sequenced sample: peripheral blood. The source of these receptors is a man aged 70-80 years with acute or convalescent COVID-19.

The chain has TRBV19 and TRBJ2-2; TRBD1 matches 12 bases. Trimming at V came to 2 bases and at J to 7 bases, leaving 8 bases not matched to a gene. The germline gives CDR1 LNHDA, CDR2 SQIVND (reference sequence). The CDR3 totals 17 residues. The CDR3, as DNA: TGTGCCAGTAGTATATCGCAGGGACAGGGGGCAATCGGGGAGCTGTTTTTT. Protein sequence: CASSISQGQGAIGELFF.

The sample holds a few counts of this clone. Sequence at one end of the junction differs from germline and may be a read error. Other nucleotide sequences from this sample produce the same CDR3. The rearrangement uses TRBV9 and TRBJ2-5; maybe TRBD2 (7 bases). Germline V gene data show CDR1 as SGDLS and CDR2 as YYNGEE. The CDR3 sequence is 15 residues long. The CDR3, as DNA: TGCCCCAGCAGCGGAGGGGGGGGGCCCCAAGAGACCCAGTACTTC. Protein: CPSSGGGGPQETQYF.

The gene calls are TRBV19 and TRBJ2-2; tentative D call: TRBD1 (6 bases). Between the trimmed V and J ends, which lost 6 bases and 0 bases, there was a span of 8 bases. This CDR3 spans 14 amino acids. The V gene's germline CDR1 is LNHDA and CDR2 SQIVND (reference sequence). The CDR3 protein is CASSNRANTGELFF. DNA for the CDR3: TGTGCCAGTAGCAACAGGGCGAACACCGGGGAGCTGTTTTTT. Supplemented by reference TRBV19 and TRBJ2-2, the full variable domain reads DGGITQSPKYLFRKEGQNVTLSCEQNLNHDAMYWYRQDPGQGLRLIYYSQIVNDFQKGDIAEGYSVSREKKESFPLTVTSAQKNPTAFYLCASSNRANTGELFFGEGSRLTVL.

Worth noting for this clone: The junction differs from germline at one of its ends, possibly a read error. This chain connects TRBV19 to TRBJ1-3, with a possible D match to TRBD1 (6 bases). This CDR3 comprises 15 residues. Germline V gene lookup returns CDR1 LNHDA and CDR2 SQIVND (reference sequence). CDR3: CASSTTGTTGNTIYF. The CDR3 DNA is TGTGCCAGTAGTACGACCGGGACAACTGGGAACACCATATATTTT.

The chain carries TRBV5-4 and TRBJ2-1; D might be TRBD1 (6 bases). Germline CDR1 reads SGHNT; CDR2 reads YYREEE (reference sequence). With 4 bases removed from V and 10 bases from J, the gap between germline ends came to 24 bases. The CDR3 runs to 16 residues. CDR3 bases: TGTGCCAGCAGCCAACCGACAGGCCCCGACGGGAAGGAGCAGTTCTTC. This gives the protein CASSQPTGPDGKEQFF.

CDR3 amino acids: CASILGTINAGELFF. The CDR3, as DNA: TGTGCCAGCATCCTAGGGACTATAAACGCCGGGGAGCTGTTTTTT. The chain employs TRBV28 and TRBJ2-2, with TRBD2 identical over 7 bases. V was pared by 7 bases and J by 6 bases, with 11 bases of the junction left unmatched. The germline CDR1 and CDR2 sequences are MDHEN and SYDVKM. The length of the CDR3 is 15 residues.

V gene TRBV3-1 (or the pseudogene TRBV3-2) combines with J gene TRBJ1-6; D may be TRBD1 (6 bases). This CDR3 is built from 15 residues. Germline assignment: CDR1 LGHDT and CDR2 YNNKEL (reference sequence). V was clipped by 1 base and J by 8 bases, with 12 bases between them. The CDR3 protein is CASSQGQGRDSPLHF. Written as DNA, the CDR3 is TGTGCCAGCAGCCAAGGGCAGGGGAGAGATTCACCCCTCCACTTT.

V and J are TRBV6-5 and TRBJ1-2, with D tentatively TRBD1 (5 bases). Trimming shortened V by 6 bases and J by 1 base, and 6 bases separated the two germline ends. CDR3 length: 12 amino acids. Germline V gene sequence: CDR1 MNHEY, CDR2 SVGAGI. The CDR3 here is CASSQGNYGYTF. CDR3 DNA: TGTGCCAGCAGCCAGGGTAACTATGGCTACACCTTC.

This chain links TRBV15 with TRBJ2-2; 9 bases fit TRBD2. Germline-derived CDR1 and CDR2 are LNHNV and YYDKDF (reference sequence). With 2 bases clipped from V and 6 bases from J, the junction kept 10 bases outside the gene matches. The CDR3 extends over 17 amino acids. In DNA, the CDR3 is TGTGCCACCAGCAGACCTCCGGGACTAGCTGGGCCCGGGGAGCTGTTTTTT. This sequence encodes CATSRPPGLAGPGELFF.

The chain joins TRBV28 to TRBJ2-1, with 12 bases aligning to TRBD2. CDR1 is MDHEN, CDR2 SYDVKM, per germline. This CDR3 has 24 residues. V gave up 5 bases and J gave up 2 bases; unmatched junction bases: 28. CDR3 region: CASSVPGTEGAGASGRGPYNEQFF. The CDR3 bases are TGTGCCAGCAGTGTACCGGGGACAGAGGGGGCGGGGGCTAGCGGGAGGGGACCCTACAATGAGCAGTTCTTC.

The J gene is TRBJ2-3, the V gene TRBV12-3 or TRBV12-4; D uncertain. The V end was cut by 5 bases, the J end by 0 bases, with 6 bases between. The CDR3 sequence is 13 residues long. The CDR3 spells CASSPFSTDTQYF. CDR3 coding DNA: TGTGCCAGCAGTCCTTTCAGCACAGATACGCAGTATTTT.

The CDR3 sequence: CASSLLADQPQHF. The CDR3 DNA follows: TGTGCCAGCAGCTTACTGGCGGATCAGCCCCAGCATTTT. The V call is TRBV7-9, the J call TRBJ1-5; D gene unclear. V lost 2 bases and J 5 bases, leaving 7 bases between the germline ends. The CDR3 sequence is 13 residues long. The germline V gene has CDR1 SEHNR and CDR2 FQNEAQ (reference sequence).

The genes are TRBV29-1 and TRBJ2-1, with 7 bases fitting TRBD1. The CDR3 extends over 13 amino acids. V lost 5 bases, J lost 7 bases, and 8 bases stayed unmatched. Germline V gene data show CDR1 as SQVTM and CDR2 as ANQGSEA. CDR3 nucleotides: TGCAGCGTTCCAGGGGGAGTACTGAATGAGCAGTTCTTC. The encoded protein is CSVPGGVLNEQFF.

This sequence joins TRBV5-4 and TRBJ2-2; 9 nucleotides align to TRBD1. There are 16 residues in the CDR3. Germline-derived CDR1 and CDR2 are SGHNT and YYREEE (reference sequence). The ends lost 4 bases at V and 2 bases at J; junction bases unmatched: 6. The CDR3 sequence: CASSPDRGLNTGELFF. CDR3 DNA sequence: TGTGCCAGCAGCCCTGACAGGGGGTTAAACACCGGGGAGCTGTTTTTT.

The chain couples TRBV29-1 to TRBJ2-3, with 7 positions matching TRBD1. The V gene end was trimmed by 1 base and the J gene end by 2 bases; junction bases not matched to a gene: 9. Per the germline V gene, CDR1 is SQVTM and CDR2 is ANQGSEA. The CDR3 sequence is 16 residues long. As DNA, the CDR3 is TGCAGCGTTGAAGGGGCCGAACAGGGGAACACAGATACGCAGTATTTT. It encodes CSVEGAEQGNTDTQYF.

The genes are TRBV27 and TRBJ1-2; D call uncertain. The length of the CDR3 is 14 residues. V dropped 6 bases and J dropped 7 bases, with 18 bases sitting between them. CDR1 is MNHEY and CDR2 is SMNVEV in the germline V gene (reference sequence). CDR3 nucleotide sequence: TGTGCCAGCAGAGCGGCAGAGGTATTCTTTGGCTACACCTTC. Translation gives CASRAAEVFFGYTF.

This CDR3 is CASRASGLRYGYTF. The CDR3 region has the DNA TGTGCCAGCAGGGCCAGCGGATTGCGGTATGGCTACACCTTC. The genes are TRBV6-5 and TRBJ1-2, with D unclear. The germline V gene encodes CDR1 MNHEY and CDR2 SVGAGI. Between the trimmed V and J ends, which lost 6 bases and 5 bases, there was a span of 16 bases. The CDR3 covers 14 residues.

The chain combines TRBV28 with TRBJ2-1; 10 bases fit TRBD2. With 6 bases clipped from V and 8 bases from J, the junction kept 13 bases outside the gene matches. Germline CDR1 reads MDHEN; CDR2 reads SYDVKM. There are 16 residues in the CDR3. The CDR3, as DNA: TGTGCCAGCAGAGTACTAGCGGGATCTTTCTATCATGAGCAGTTCTTC. This sequence encodes CASRVLAGSFYHEQFF.

This chain connects TRBV5-1 to TRBJ2-1; D possibly corresponds to TRBD2 (6 bases). Trimming took 2 bases from V and 8 from J, leaving 14 bases between them. CDR1 and CDR2 (germline): SGHRS, YFSETQ. The CDR3 has 14 residues. CDR3 sequence (DNA): TGCGCCAGCAGCTTAGGATTTACGGGGGATGAGCAGTTCTTC. The encoded protein is CASSLGFTGDEQFF.

The chain links TRBV19 to TRBJ2-5, with TRBD2 matching over 9 bases. J lost 4 bases, V lost 3 bases, and 9 bases had no gene match. The CDR3 contains 16 residues. Per the germline V gene, CDR1 is LNHDA and CDR2 is SQIVND (reference sequence). CDR3 amino acids: CASSIYGGGRGETQYF. In DNA form, the CDR3 reads TGTGCCAGTAGTATTTATGGTGGCGGGAGGGGAGAGACCCAGTACTTC.

This chain uses TRBV11-2 with TRBJ2-1; 7 bases are a match to TRBD2. The germline gives CDR1 SGHAT, CDR2 FQNNGV. Germline trimming cut 2 bases from V and 5 bases from J; bases unmatched to any gene: 3. The CDR3 length is 14 residues. CDR3 loop: CASSLRLADNEQFF. CDR3 coding DNA: TGTGCCAGCAGCTTAAGGCTAGCGGACAATGAGCAGTTCTTC.